This TCR beta chain was captured in a study of cytomegalovirus exposure and HLA in healthy donors. The ends lost 6 bases at V and 6 bases at J; junction bases unmatched: 4. The CDR3 length is 12 residues. Germline loops: CDR1 MDHEN, CDR2 SYDVKM. Regarding the study as a whole: In terms of immune exposure information, only CMV serostatus was available. Evidence from a later analysis indicated that most CMV-associated TCR beta chains looked HLA-restricted. Published work reported that the classifier diagnosed cytomegalovirus status with high specificity and sensitivity.

When sampled, the donors appeared nominally healthy, though they likely had unrecorded immune exposures. A word on this clone: Its antigen remains unidentified.

The PCR had 60 Vbeta and 13 Jbeta primers. Sequenced by immunoSEQ multiplex PCR; TCRdb stores in-frame clones only, minus some. The table has roughly 170,000 clones, approximately 81% seen once; the top ten hold over 2%. Input material: PBMCs. This TCR derives from a woman aged 25 to 45 in good health and CMV-seronegative. The chain is built from TRBV28 and TRBJ1-2, with 7 bases fitting TRBD1. The DNA of the CDR3 is TGTGCCAGCAGCTGGGACAGCCATGGCTACACCTTC. It specifies CASSWDSHGYTF.